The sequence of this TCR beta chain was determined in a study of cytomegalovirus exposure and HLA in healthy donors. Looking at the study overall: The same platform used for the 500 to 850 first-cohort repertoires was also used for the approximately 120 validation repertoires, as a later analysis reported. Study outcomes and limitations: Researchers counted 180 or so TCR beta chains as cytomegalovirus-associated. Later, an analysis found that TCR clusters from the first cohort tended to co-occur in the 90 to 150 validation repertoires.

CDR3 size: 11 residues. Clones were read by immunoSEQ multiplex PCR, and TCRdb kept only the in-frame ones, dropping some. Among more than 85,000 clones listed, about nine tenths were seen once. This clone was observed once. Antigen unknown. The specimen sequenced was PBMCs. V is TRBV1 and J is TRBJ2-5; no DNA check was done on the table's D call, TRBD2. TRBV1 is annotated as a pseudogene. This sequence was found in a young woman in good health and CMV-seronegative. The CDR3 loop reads CTSSQLATQYF. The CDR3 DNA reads TGCACCAGCAGCCAACTAGCGACCCAGTACTTC.